These T cell receptor beta chains were read from a single sample in a study of tumor-infiltrating lymphocytes in primary liver carcinoma. MiXCR, applied by TCRdb to the multiplex PCR reads, yields one record per CDR3 protein. The data show fewer than 400,000 distinct CDR3 sequences, around 50% seen once. Specimen: peripheral blood. Source of these receptors: a woman in her thirties with primary liver carcinoma and hepatitis B virus infection. Both conserved end residues are part of each CDR3. Fields, in order: clone size, J gene, V gene, D gene, CDR3 DNA, CDR3 protein. A D gene is named only where the DNA matches it firmly. The listing skips clone size in some rows; elsewhere it reads once, few, many or a size class.

clone_size: many; j_call: TRBJ2-1; v_call: TRBV11-2; d_call: TRBD2; cdr3_nt: TGTGCCAGCAGCCCGAGACTAGCGAACTACAATGAGCAGTTCTTC; cdr3_aa: CASSPRLANYNEQFF
clone_size: NA; j_call: TRBJ2-2; v_call: TRBV6-1; d_call: NA; cdr3_nt: TGTGCCAGCATGACTGGGCGGGTGAACACCGGGGAGCTGTTTTTT; cdr3_aa: CASMTGRVNTGELFF
clone_size: few; j_call: TRBJ2-5; v_call: TRBV4-3; d_call: NA; cdr3_nt: TGCGCCAGCAGCCAAGATTGGGGCCAAGAGACCCAGTACTTC; cdr3_aa: CASSQDWGQETQYF
clone_size: few; j_call: TRBJ2-1; v_call: TRBV5-4; d_call: NA; cdr3_nt: TGTGCCAGCAGCTTGCGACTATTCTCCTACAATGAGCAGTTCTTC; cdr3_aa: CASSLRLFSYNEQFF
clone_size: NA; j_call: TRBJ2-5; v_call: TRBV12-3/TRBV12-4; d_call: NA; cdr3_nt: TGTGCCAGCAGTCACTCAAGGGGGGGACAAGAGACCCAGTACTTC; cdr3_aa: CASSHSRGGQETQYF
clone_size: few; j_call: TRBJ1-2; v_call: TRBV28; d_call: TRBD1; cdr3_nt: TGTGCCAGCAGCCAGGGACAGGGAGGCGATGGCTACACCTTC; cdr3_aa: CASSQGQGGDGYTF
clone_size: NA; j_call: TRBJ2-5; v_call: TRBV7-9; d_call: TRBD1; cdr3_nt: TGTGCCAGCAGCTCGAGGACAGGGAGGGAGACCCAGTACTTC; cdr3_aa: CASSSRTGRETQYF
clone_size: NA; j_call: TRBJ1-1; v_call: TRBV12-3/TRBV12-4; d_call: TRBD1; cdr3_nt: TGTGCCAGCAGACCGACAGGGACCACTGAAACTTTCTTT; cdr3_aa: CASRPTGTTETFF
clone_size: NA; j_call: TRBJ2-3; v_call: TRBV5-4; d_call: TRBD2; cdr3_nt: TGTGTCAGCAGCTTGACAAGCGGCGGGGGGAGCACAGATACGCAGTATTTT; cdr3_aa: CVSSLTSGGGSTDTQYF
clone_size: few; j_call: TRBJ2-2; v_call: TRBV6-2/TRBV6-3; d_call: NA; cdr3_nt: TGTGCCAGCAGTTACCGGTTGGGGCAGGCTTACACCGGGGAGCTGTTTTTT; cdr3_aa: CASSYRLGQAYTGELFF
clone_size: NA; j_call: TRBJ2-5; v_call: TRBV11-2; d_call: TRBD1; cdr3_nt: TGTGGCGGCAGCTTAGCTAGGGACAGGGGTCGTCTGGAGTATCAAGAGACCCAGTACTTC; cdr3_aa: CGGSLARDRGRLEYQETQYF
clone_size: few; j_call: TRBJ2-3; v_call: TRBV28; d_call: NA; cdr3_nt: TGTGCCAGCAGTTTAAGGTGGGCAGATACGCAGTATTTT; cdr3_aa: CASSLRWADTQYF
clone_size: many; j_call: TRBJ2-7; v_call: TRBV29-1; d_call: NA; cdr3_nt: TGCAGCGTTGAGTCCTACGGGACCGGAGACGAGCAGTACTTC; cdr3_aa: CSVESYGTGDEQYF
clone_size: NA; j_call: TRBJ2-7; v_call: TRBV7-9; d_call: TRBD1; cdr3_nt: TGTGCCAGCAGCTTGGACAGGGATTCCTACGAGCAGTACTTC; cdr3_aa: CASSLDRDSYEQYF
clone_size: NA; j_call: TRBJ2-6; v_call: TRBV12-5; d_call: NA; cdr3_nt: TGTGCTAGTGGTTTGCCGTCAGGGGAAATAGACGGGGCCAACGTCCTGACTTTC; cdr3_aa: CASGLPSGEIDGANVLTF
clone_size: few; j_call: TRBJ1-2; v_call: TRBV12-3/TRBV12-4; d_call: NA; cdr3_nt: TGTGCCAGCAGTTTAGACCCCAGGGTTGGCTATGGCTACACCTTC; cdr3_aa: CASSLDPRVGYGYTF
clone_size: many; j_call: TRBJ1-3; v_call: TRBV6-6; d_call: NA; cdr3_nt: TGTGCCACATTTGAGGGGTACCGCTCTGGAAACACCATATATTTT; cdr3_aa: CATFEGYRSGNTIYF
clone_size: NA; j_call: TRBJ2-7; v_call: TRBV28; d_call: TRBD1; cdr3_nt: TGTGCCAGCAGTTTAACAGGGGGCGCCGAGCAGTACTTC; cdr3_aa: CASSLTGGAEQYF
clone_size: NA; j_call: TRBJ2-2; v_call: TRBV29-1; d_call: TRBD1; cdr3_nt: TGCAGCGTTGGGACAGGGATTATCGGGGACCTGTTTTTT; cdr3_aa: CSVGTGIIGDLFF
clone_size: many; j_call: TRBJ2-3; v_call: TRBV29-1; d_call: NA; cdr3_nt: TGCAGCGTCCGCTTAGGTGCAGATACGCAGTATTTT; cdr3_aa: CSVRLGADTQYF
clone_size: many; j_call: TRBJ2-2; v_call: TRBV29-1; d_call: TRBD2; cdr3_nt: TGCAGCGTTGAAGTAGCGGGAGCCCTCACCGGGGAGCTGTTTTTT; cdr3_aa: CSVEVAGALTGELFF
clone_size: many; j_call: TRBJ2-1; v_call: TRBV11-2; d_call: TRBD2; cdr3_nt: TGTGCCAGCAGCAGGACCGCTAGCGGGAGGGGGCATGAGCAGTTCTTC; cdr3_aa: CASSRTASGRGHEQFF
clone_size: NA; j_call: TRBJ1-2; v_call: TRBV6-5; d_call: NA; cdr3_nt: TGTGCCAGCAGTTATGCGGCAGCCCGTAACTATGGCTACACCTTC; cdr3_aa: CASSYAAARNYGYTF
clone_size: once; j_call: TRBJ2-5; v_call: TRBV4-1; d_call: NA; cdr3_nt: TGCGCCAGCAGCCAAGTTGGGCCTGACAGTGCCCAGTACTTC; cdr3_aa: CASSQVGPDSAQYF
clone_size: NA; j_call: TRBJ2-5; v_call: TRBV6-5; d_call: NA; cdr3_nt: TGTGCCGTCAGAGGGCGAGGCCCGTACCAAGGGACCCAGTACTTC; cdr3_aa: CAVRGRGPYQGTQYF
clone_size: NA; j_call: TRBJ1-1; v_call: TRBV11-2; d_call: NA; cdr3_nt: TGTGTCAGCAGCGTCGGGGTCACGAGCACTGAAGCTTTCTTT; cdr3_aa: CVSSVGVTSTEAFF
clone_size: many; j_call: TRBJ2-7; v_call: TRBV29-1; d_call: NA; cdr3_nt: TGCAGCGTTGATAAGGGCATGAGCGAGCAGTACTTC; cdr3_aa: CSVDKGMSEQYF
clone_size: NA; j_call: TRBJ1-2; v_call: TRBV12-3/TRBV12-4; d_call: NA; cdr3_nt: TGTGCCAGCAGGACGCGGGGGACCGGCTACACCTTC; cdr3_aa: CASRTRGTGYTF
clone_size: NA; j_call: TRBJ2-1; v_call: TRBV4-1; d_call: TRBD2; cdr3_nt: TGCGCCAGCAGCCGACGGTGGACCTTCGGGTCTAGCGGGAGGCGGGGGAATGAGCAGTTCTTC; cdr3_aa: CASSRRWTFGSSGRRGNEQFF
clone_size: many; j_call: TRBJ1-5; v_call: TRBV6-6; d_call: NA; cdr3_nt: TGTGCCAGCAATAGGGCCCGCAATCAGCCCCAGCATTTT; cdr3_aa: CASNRARNQPQHF
clone_size: many; j_call: TRBJ1-5; v_call: TRBV29-1; d_call: NA; cdr3_nt: TGCAGCGTCAACCGATATAGCAATCAGCCCCAGCATTTT; cdr3_aa: CSVNRYSNQPQHF
clone_size: NA; j_call: TRBJ2-1; v_call: TRBV14; d_call: NA; cdr3_nt: TGTGCCAGCAGCCAATGTTGGGAGCAGTTCTTC; cdr3_aa: CASSQCWEQFF
clone_size: NA; j_call: TRBJ2-3; v_call: TRBV7-8; d_call: NA; cdr3_nt: TGTGTCAGCAGCCTGACACACACAGATACGCAGTATTTT; cdr3_aa: CVSSLTHTDTQYF
clone_size: NA; j_call: TRBJ1-1; v_call: TRBV11-2; d_call: NA; cdr3_nt: TGTGCCAGCAGACAACGGTTGAACACTGAAGCTATCTTT; cdr3_aa: CASRQRLNTEAIF
clone_size: NA; j_call: TRBJ2-5; v_call: TRBV4-2; d_call: NA; cdr3_nt: TGTGCCAGCTACTCTGGGACATACAGGGCTCTGTACTTC; cdr3_aa: CASYSGTYRALYF
clone_size: NA; j_call: TRBJ2-5; v_call: TRBV14; d_call: TRBD2; cdr3_nt: TGTGTCAGCAGCCAAATAGCGGGTGACGAGACCCATTACTTC; cdr3_aa: CVSSQIAGDETHYF
clone_size: NA; j_call: TRBJ2-2; v_call: TRBV20-1; d_call: NA; cdr3_nt: TGCAGTGCTAGACGTCCCGGGGGCTCGTCTGACATTACGAACACCGGGGAGCTGTTTTTT; cdr3_aa: CSARRPGGSSDITNTGELFF
clone_size: few; j_call: TRBJ2-7; v_call: TRBV6-6; d_call: NA; cdr3_nt: TGTGCCAGCAGAAGACCAGGCCGGGGGAACGAGCAGTACTTC; cdr3_aa: CASRRPGRGNEQYF
clone_size: NA; j_call: TRBJ2-1; v_call: TRBV29-1; d_call: NA; cdr3_nt: TGCAGCGTTCTGAGGGCGACAGCCAGCTCCTACAATGAGCAGTTCTTC; cdr3_aa: CSVLRATASSYNEQFF
clone_size: few; j_call: TRBJ1-1; v_call: TRBV6-6; d_call: NA; cdr3_nt: TGTGCCAGCAGTTACCCCGGGAACACTGAAGCTTTCTTT; cdr3_aa: CASSYPGNTEAFF
clone_size: NA; j_call: TRBJ1-1; v_call: TRBV6-5; d_call: TRBD1; cdr3_nt: TGTGCCAGTAGTTTCAGGGGGATGAACACTGAAGTTTTCTTT; cdr3_aa: CASSFRGMNTEVFF
clone_size: NA; j_call: TRBJ1-4; v_call: TRBV5-1; d_call: NA; cdr3_nt: TGCGCCAGCAGGGAGGACAGCACCGATGAAAAACTGTTTTTT; cdr3_aa: CASREDSTDEKLFF
clone_size: NA; j_call: TRBJ2-5; v_call: TRBV11-2; d_call: NA; cdr3_nt: TGTGCCAGCAGCTCTACCGGGACGCGGGTGGGGAAAGAGACCCAGTACTTC; cdr3_aa: CASSSTGTRVGKETQYF
clone_size: NA; j_call: TRBJ1-1; v_call: TRBV6-2/TRBV6-3; d_call: NA; cdr3_nt: TGTGCCAGCAGCCTCAGGGAAAGCACTGAAGCTCTCTTT; cdr3_aa: CASSLRESTEALF
clone_size: NA; j_call: TRBJ2-7; v_call: TRBV11-3; d_call: NA; cdr3_nt: NA; cdr3_aa: CASSFGVGTTYELYF
clone_size: once; j_call: TRBJ2-1; v_call: TRBV29-1; d_call: NA; cdr3_nt: TGCAGCGTTGCCCGGGGCAGGGCGTCCTACAATGAGAAGTTCTTC; cdr3_aa: CSVARGRASYNEKFF
clone_size: many; j_call: TRBJ2-1; v_call: TRBV29-1; d_call: NA; cdr3_nt: TGCAGCGTTGTTGTCGGGGGGCTGAACAATGAGCAGTTCTTC; cdr3_aa: CSVVVGGLNNEQFF
clone_size: NA; j_call: TRBJ2-2; v_call: TRBV5-4; d_call: NA; cdr3_nt: TGTGCCAGCAGCCTGAGCACCCTAGGCACCGGGGCGCTGTTTTTT; cdr3_aa: CASSLSTLGTGALFF
clone_size: few; j_call: TRBJ2-1; v_call: TRBV29-1; d_call: NA; cdr3_nt: TGCAGTGGGGTGAACAATGAGCAGTTCTTC; cdr3_aa: CSGVNNEQFF
clone_size: many; j_call: TRBJ2-2; v_call: TRBV29-1; d_call: NA; cdr3_nt: TGCAGCGTTGAGAGTGGCGGGGTCCCTATTTTT; cdr3_aa: CSVESGGVPIF
clone_size: NA; j_call: TRBJ2-2; v_call: TRBV13; d_call: NA; cdr3_nt: TGTGCCAGCAGCTTGGACGGAGAGAGCACCGGGGAGCTGTTTTTT; cdr3_aa: CASSLDGESTGELFF
clone_size: NA; j_call: TRBJ1-2; v_call: TRBV5-5; d_call: NA; cdr3_nt: TGTGCCAGCAGCTTTGACGGCCGGGAAGACGGCTACACCTTC; cdr3_aa: CASSFDGREDGYTF
clone_size: NA; j_call: TRBJ1-2; v_call: TRBV12-3/TRBV12-4; d_call: NA; cdr3_nt: TGTGCCAGCAGTTTAAGCCCGCAGGTTAACTATGGCTACACCTTC; cdr3_aa: CASSLSPQVNYGYTF
clone_size: NA; j_call: TRBJ1-6; v_call: TRBV6-5; d_call: NA; cdr3_nt: TGTGCCAGCAGTTCCCGACGAAAGGCCTATAAATCACCCCTCCACTTT; cdr3_aa: CASSSRRKAYKSPLHF
clone_size: once; j_call: TRBJ1-1; v_call: TRBV11-1; d_call: NA; cdr3_nt: TGTGCTAGCAGCTTAGGCCACCGGGTATTGAGCACTGAAGCTTTCTTT; cdr3_aa: CASSLGHRVLSTEAFF
clone_size: few; j_call: TRBJ2-3; v_call: TRBV18; d_call: NA; cdr3_nt: TGTGCCAGCTCACTCCCCGGGGTCACAGATACGCAGTATTTT; cdr3_aa: CASSLPGVTDTQYF
clone_size: NA; j_call: TRBJ2-5; v_call: TRBV6-6; d_call: NA; cdr3_nt: TGTGCCAGCAGCCGTTCAGGGGCCCGAGAGACACAGTACTTC; cdr3_aa: CASSRSGARETQYF
clone_size: few; j_call: TRBJ2-5; v_call: TRBV6-1; d_call: NA; cdr3_nt: TGTGCCAGCAGCCCTGAGGGGGAGACCCAGTACTTC; cdr3_aa: CASSPEGETQYF
clone_size: NA; j_call: TRBJ2-3; v_call: TRBV7-9; d_call: NA; cdr3_nt: TGTGCCAGCAGTTCTGCATTGAGGCCAGATACGCAGTATTTT; cdr3_aa: CASSSALRPDTQYF